This entry features one T cell receptor beta chain sequence. Its antigen remains undetermined. The data were obtained in a study of diagnostic markers for celiac disease (dated by TCRdb to 2019 to 2021). Sequenced on an Illumina MiSeq. Through TCRdb reprocessing, the reads give one entry per CDR3 protein sequence; DNA is omitted. The sample has 5,000 to 6,000 distinct CDR3 sequences on record. The ten biggest clones cover approximately 6% of the sample. The source material was either unsorted cells or a sorted T cell fraction (not recorded which). The clonotype was recovered from a human donor. This table probably holds off-target reads from a library built for another chain.

This receptor carries the CDR3 CASSQDLGQGAREQYF. The chain links TRBV4-3 with TRBJ2-7; as DNA is missing, the TRBD1 call by TCRdb cannot be tested. The CDR3 contains 16 residues, cysteine and phenylalanine counted. No DNA was logged. CDR1 LGHNA and CDR2 YSLEER were looked up in the germline V gene.